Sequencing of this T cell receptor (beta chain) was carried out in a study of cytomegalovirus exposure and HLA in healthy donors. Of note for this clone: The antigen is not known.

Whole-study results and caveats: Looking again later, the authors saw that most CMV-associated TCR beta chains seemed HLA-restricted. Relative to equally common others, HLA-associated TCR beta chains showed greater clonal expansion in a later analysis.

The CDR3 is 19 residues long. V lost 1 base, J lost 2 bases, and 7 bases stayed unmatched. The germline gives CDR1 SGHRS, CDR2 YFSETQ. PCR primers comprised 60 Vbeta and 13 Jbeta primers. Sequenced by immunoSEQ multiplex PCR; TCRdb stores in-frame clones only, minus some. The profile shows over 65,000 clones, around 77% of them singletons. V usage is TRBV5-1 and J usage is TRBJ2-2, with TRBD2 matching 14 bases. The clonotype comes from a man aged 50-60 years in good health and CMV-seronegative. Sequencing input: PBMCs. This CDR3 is CASSLYGTSGGVNTGELFF. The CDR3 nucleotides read TGCGCCAGCAGCTTGTATGGGACTAGCGGGGGAGTAAACACCGGGGAGCTGTTTTTT.